The clone carrying this T cell receptor (beta chain) was seen just once. Its target is unknown. This entry comes from a study of T cell responses to AZD1222 COVID-19 vaccine. Per germline, CDR1 SQVTM and CDR2 ANQGSEA. The CDR3 extends over 13 amino acids. The germline V and J ends were trimmed by 6 bases and 2 bases, with 11 bases remaining between them. General study points: Spike-specific TCR repertoires showed rising breadth and depth after two AZD1222 doses. Donor demographics were predominantly white British with a female majority; clonal diversity may be underestimated.

Here immunoSEQ multiplex PCR was the method, and the copy in TCRdb shows in-frame clones only, minus some. The sample holds roughly 130,000 clones, 80% to 90% seen once. This receptor was taken from an adult in good health. The J gene is TRBJ1-5, the V gene TRBV29-1; D may be TRBD1 (5 bases). The specimen was peripheral blood, collected on day 0 of AZD1222 vaccination. The DNA for the CDR3 is TGCAGCGTCCGAGACAGAGGCAATCAGCCCCAGCATTTT. The encoded protein is CSVRDRGNQPQHF.